Given below is one TCR beta chain in context. This entry belongs to a study of identical twins. This CDR3 has 14 amino acids. From germline, CDR1 is MGHRA and CDR2 YSYEKL. V gave up 6 bases and J gave up 5 bases, with 14 bases separating them. TCRdb reanalysed the 5' RACE reads using MiXCR and keeps one entry per CDR3 protein. The sample includes fewer than 250,000 distinct CDR3 sequences, roughly 7% of them seen just once. These data were likewise used in another study, on yellow fever vaccine responses in identical twins.

The chain recombines TRBV4-1 with TRBJ2-1; TRBD2 is a possible D gene (5 bases). This receptor was taken from a young woman in good health. Source material: memory (CD45RO+) T cells sorted from blood. The CDR3: CASSDWTGNNEQFF. DNA for the CDR3: TGCGCCAGCAGTGACTGGACTGGGAACAATGAGCAGTTCTTC.